The clone carrying this T cell receptor beta chain was recorded at least ten times. The antigen is not known. The record originates from a study of T and B cells in COVID-19 patients. Study information: Peripheral blood came from COVID-19 patients with active infection or after recovery. General observations from the study: Symptomatic-phase blood samples from mildly ill patients and early samples from severe cases were scarce. Patients with COVID-19 reportedly showed strongly skewed T cell receptor beta variable and joining gene usage. At recovery TRB diversity and richness exceeded healthy donors, after highly clonal active COVID-19 repertoires.

Germline V lookup: CDR1 MNHEY, CDR2 SVGAGI. CDR3 size: 14 residues. J gave up 6 bases and V 5 bases, and 6 bases lay outside the gene matches. TRB was amplified from approximately 250-480 ng of blood genomic DNA. TRB rearrangements were amplified by multiplex PCR with BIOMED2 TRB-A/B primers. TCRdb ran MiXCR on the multiplex PCR reads and lists one entry per CDR3 protein. The sample holds 11,000 to 15,000 distinct CDR3 sequences; about 30% are singletons and the top ten take about 6.5%. The chain joins TRBV6-5 to TRBJ2-1, with TRBD1 identical over 8 bases. Source material: blood. The TCR comes from a human donor who had recovered from COVID-19. CDR3 nucleotides: TGTGCCAGCAGTCTCAGGGGGCGGTCCAATGAGCAGTTCTTC. Protein product: CASSLRGRSNEQFF.